These T cell receptor beta chains were read from a single sample in a study of CD8+CD57+ T cells in acquired aplastic anemia. TCRdb independently ran MiXCR on the reads; one entry per CDR3 protein. The sample has hundreds of thousands of distinct CDR3 sequences; more than 25% are singletons. The material sequenced was sorted CD4+, CD8+, or CD8+CD57+ T cells (not recorded which) from PBMCs. These receptors were collected from a human donor with aplastic anemia. CDR3s include the opening cysteine and the closing phenylalanine or tryptophan. Each record gives: J gene, clone size, D gene, CDR3 length, V gene, CDR3 protein, CDR3 DNA. A D gene is named only where the DNA matches it firmly. Only part of the rows carry a size: once, few, many, or a class if the clone is expanded.

J: TRBJ1-2; size: -; D: -; length: 13; V: TRBV3-1; CDR3: CASSQASSYGYTF; DNA: TGTGCCAGCAGCCAAGCGTCAAGCTATGGCTACACCTTC
J: TRBJ2-7; size: many; D: -; length: 13; V: TRBV5-1; CDR3: CASSLEGSYEQYF; DNA: TGTGCCAGCAGCCTAGAAGGCTCCTACGAGCAGTACTTC
J: TRBJ2-3; size: many; D: -; length: 13; V: TRBV7-7; CDR3: CASSSGSADTQYF; DNA: TGTGCTAGCAGCTCTGGTAGCGCAGATACGCAGTATTTT
J: TRBJ2-5; size: -; D: TRBD1; length: 14; V: TRBV6-1; CDR3: CASSAVRGRETQYF; DNA: TGTGCCAGCAGTGCGGTCAGGGGGCGGGAGACCCAGTACTTC
J: TRBJ1-6; size: -; D: -; length: 14; V: TRBV6-1; CDR3: CASSEAGPNSPLHF; DNA: TGTGCCAGCAGTGAAGCGGGCCCTAATTCACCCCTCCACTTT
J: TRBJ2-7; size: -; D: TRBD1; length: 15; V: TRBV9; CDR3: CASSVSGTGFYEQYF; DNA: TGTGCCAGCAGCGTTTCCGGGACAGGATTCTACGAGCAGTACTTC
J: TRBJ2-7; size: -; D: TRBD2; length: 15; V: TRBV7-9; CDR3: CASSSGGAEFYEQYF; DNA: TGTGCCAGTTCTAGCGGGGGGGCTGAGTTCTACGAGCAGTACTTC
J: TRBJ1-2; size: many; D: -; length: 14; V: TRBV20-1; CDR3: CSFLPQEANYGYTF; DNA: TGCAGTTTCCTACCACAGGAAGCTAACTATGGCTACACCTTC
J: TRBJ2-7; size: many; D: -; length: 14; V: TRBV7-8; CDR3: CASSPRETQDEQYF; DNA: TGTGCCAGCAGCCCAAGAGAGACGCAGGACGAGCAGTACTTC
J: TRBJ2-5; size: many; D: -; length: 14; V: TRBV2; CDR3: CASSPTGRPETQYF; DNA: TGTGCCAGCAGTCCGACAGGTCGGCCAGAGACCCAGTACTTC
J: TRBJ2-7; size: many; D: -; length: 12; V: TRBV6-6; CDR3: CASSSQRYEQYF; DNA: TGTGCCAGCAGTTCCCAGCGTTACGAGCAGTACTTC
J: TRBJ2-1; size: few; D: TRBD2; length: 16; V: TRBV11-2; CDR3: CASSSPGLAGYNEQFF; DNA: TGTGCCAGCAGCTCGCCAGGACTAGCGGGGTACAATGAGCAGTTCTTC
J: TRBJ2-7; size: -; D: -; length: 13; V: TRBV25-1; CDR3: CASSPGTPRKQYF; DNA: TGTGCCAGCAGCCCCGGGACCCCGCGGAAGCAGTACTTC
J: TRBJ1-6; size: -; D: TRBD1; length: 14; V: TRBV19; CDR3: CASTRTGGNSPLHF; DNA: TGTGCCAGTACCCGGACAGGGGGCAATTCACCCCTCCACTTT
J: TRBJ1-3; size: -; D: -; length: 10; V: TRBV25-1; CDR3: CASSDGTIYF; DNA: TGTGCCAGCAGTGACGGCACCATATATTTT
J: TRBJ1-6; size: -; D: -; length: 12; V: TRBV2; CDR3: CASSETGVTLHF; DNA: TGTGCCAGCAGTGAAACGGGGGTCACCCTCCACTTT
J: TRBJ2-1; size: many; D: TRBD2; length: 15; V: TRBV7-9; CDR3: CASSRPVAGGNEQFF; DNA: TGTGCCAGCAGCCGACCCGTCGCGGGAGGCAATGAGCAGTTCTTC
J: TRBJ1-6; size: once; D: -; length: 15; V: TRBV7-8; CDR3: CASSVATSRYSPLHF; DNA: TGTGCCAGCAGCGTAGCTACTTCGAGGTATTCACCCCTCCACTTT
J: TRBJ2-7; size: once; D: TRBD1; length: 15; V: TRBV29-1; CDR3: CSVGGADRGYYEQYF; DNA: TGCAGCGTCGGTGGGGCGGACAGGGGTTATTACGAGCAGTACTTC
J: TRBJ2-5; size: many; D: TRBD2; length: 14; V: TRBV10-3; CDR3: CAISQRGPGETQYF; DNA: TGTGCCATCAGCCAGCGGGGGCCGGGGGAGACCCAGTACTTC
J: TRBJ1-1; size: many; D: TRBD1; length: 13; V: TRBV25-1; CDR3: CASSEPTGTEAFF; DNA: TGTGCCAGCAGTGAGCCGACAGGGACTGAAGCTTTCTTT
J: TRBJ2-7; size: few; D: -; length: 14; V: TRBV6-5; CDR3: CASSYPGGGREQYF; DNA: TGTGCCAGCAGTTACCCGGGTGGGGGTCGCGAGCAGTACTTC
J: TRBJ2-7; size: -; D: TRBD1; length: 15; V: TRBV15; CDR3: CATSRDRAGGYEQYF; DNA: TGTGCCACCAGCAGAGATCGAGCAGGGGGCTACGAGCAGTACTTC
J: TRBJ2-1; size: -; D: TRBD2; length: 14; V: TRBV11-2; CDR3: CASSRAGAGNEQFF; DNA: TGTGCCAGCTCCCGCGCGGGAGCGGGCAATGAGCAGTTCTTC
J: TRBJ2-5; size: few; D: TRBD2; length: 14; V: TRBV5-1; CDR3: CASGAGGPPETQYF; DNA: TGCGCCAGCGGTGCGGGGGGGCCTCCCGAGACCCAGTACTTC
J: TRBJ2-2; size: many; D: -; length: 15; V: TRBV19; CDR3: CASSPTGTVTGELFF; DNA: TGTGCCAGTAGTCCCACCGGGACTGTCACCGGGGAGCTGTTTTTT
J: TRBJ2-7; size: many; D: TRBD1; length: 13; V: TRBV4-3; CDR3: CASSQDRGYEQYF; DNA: TGTGCCAGCAGCCAGGACAGGGGCTACGAGCAGTACTTC
J: TRBJ2-5; size: few; D: TRBD2; length: 14; V: TRBV20-1; CDR3: CSARASGSVETQYF; DNA: TGCAGTGCTAGGGCTAGCGGGAGTGTTGAGACCCAGTACTTC
J: TRBJ1-1; size: -; D: -; length: 16; V: TRBV9; CDR3: CASSVFDSHVNTEAFF; DNA: TGTGCCAGCAGCGTATTCGACAGCCATGTGAACACTGAAGCTTTCTTT
J: TRBJ1-5; size: many; D: -; length: 15; V: TRBV19; CDR3: CASSIGVRGYQPQHF; DNA: TGTGCCAGTAGTATAGGCGTCAGGGGTTATCAGCCCCAGCATTTT
J: TRBJ1-4; size: few; D: TRBD1; length: 14; V: TRBV6-1; CDR3: CATGQGAANEKLFF; DNA: TGTGCCACCGGACAGGGGGCTGCTAATGAAAAACTGTTTTTT
J: TRBJ1-4; size: -; D: TRBD1; length: 15; V: TRBV20-1; CDR3: CSARDAGRGGEKLFF; DNA: TGCAGTGCTAGAGATGCAGGCAGGGGGGGTGAAAAACTGTTTTTT
J: TRBJ2-3; size: -; D: TRBD1; length: 14; V: TRBV19; CDR3: CASKPTGFTDTQYF; DNA: TGTGCCAGCAAACCGACAGGGTTCACAGATACGCAGTATTTT
J: TRBJ1-1; size: many; D: -; length: 13; V: TRBV9; CDR3: CASSRRMNTEAFF; DNA: TGTGCCAGCAGCCGCAGGATGAACACTGAAGCTTTCTTT
J: TRBJ1-2; size: -; D: TRBD1; length: 13; V: TRBV10-3; CDR3: CAITDRDNYGYTF; DNA: TGTGCCATTACCGACAGGGATAACTATGGCTACACCTTC
J: TRBJ2-7; size: -; D: TRBD1; length: 13; V: TRBV10-3; CDR3: CAGRGTGSYEQYF; DNA: TGTGCCGGCAGAGGGACAGGGTCCTACGAGCAGTACTTC